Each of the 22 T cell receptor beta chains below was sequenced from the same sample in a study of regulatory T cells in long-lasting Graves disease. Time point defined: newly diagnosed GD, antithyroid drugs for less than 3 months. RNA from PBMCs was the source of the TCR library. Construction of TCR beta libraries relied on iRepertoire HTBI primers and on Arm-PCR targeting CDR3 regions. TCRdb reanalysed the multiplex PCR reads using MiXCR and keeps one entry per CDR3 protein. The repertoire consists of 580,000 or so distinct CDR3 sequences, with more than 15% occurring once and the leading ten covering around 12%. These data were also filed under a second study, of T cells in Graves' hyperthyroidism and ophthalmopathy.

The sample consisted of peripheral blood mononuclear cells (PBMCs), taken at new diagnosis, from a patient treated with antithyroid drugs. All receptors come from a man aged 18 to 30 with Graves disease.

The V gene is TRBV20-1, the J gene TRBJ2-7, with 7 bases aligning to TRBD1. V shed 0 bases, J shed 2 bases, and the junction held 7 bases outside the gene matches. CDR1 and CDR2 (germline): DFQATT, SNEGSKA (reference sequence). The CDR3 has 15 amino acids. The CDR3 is CSARDRDREAYEQYF. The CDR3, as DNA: TGCAGTGCTAGAGACCGAGACAGGGAAGCCTACGAGCAGTACTTC.

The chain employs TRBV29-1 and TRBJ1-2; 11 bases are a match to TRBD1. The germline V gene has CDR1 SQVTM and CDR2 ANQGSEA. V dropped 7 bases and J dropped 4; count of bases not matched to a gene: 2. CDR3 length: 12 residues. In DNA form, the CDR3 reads TGCAGCGCCGGGACAGGGGGCTATGGCTACACCTTC. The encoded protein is CSAGTGGYGYTF.

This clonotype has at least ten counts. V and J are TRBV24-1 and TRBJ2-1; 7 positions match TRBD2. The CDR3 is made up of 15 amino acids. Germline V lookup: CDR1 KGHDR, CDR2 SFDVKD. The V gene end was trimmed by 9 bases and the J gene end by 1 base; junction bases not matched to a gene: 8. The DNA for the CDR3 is TGTGCCACCGGGGGGAGCGGGGAATCCTACAATGAGCAGTTCTTC. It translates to CATGGSGESYNEQFF.

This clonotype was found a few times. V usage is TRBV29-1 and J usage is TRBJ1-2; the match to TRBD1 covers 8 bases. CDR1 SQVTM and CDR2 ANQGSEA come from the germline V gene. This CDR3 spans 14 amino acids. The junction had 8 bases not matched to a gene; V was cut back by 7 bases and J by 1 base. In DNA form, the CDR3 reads TGCAGCGGTTATGTACAGGGGGTTAACTATGGCTACACCTTC. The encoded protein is CSGYVQGVNYGYTF.

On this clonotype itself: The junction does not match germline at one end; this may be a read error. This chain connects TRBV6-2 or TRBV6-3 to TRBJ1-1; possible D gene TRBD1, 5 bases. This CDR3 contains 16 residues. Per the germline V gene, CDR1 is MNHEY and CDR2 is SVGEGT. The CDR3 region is CASSYASGATNTEASF. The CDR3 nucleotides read TGTGCCAGCAGTTACGCTAGCGGGGCCACGAACACTGAAGCTTCCTTT.

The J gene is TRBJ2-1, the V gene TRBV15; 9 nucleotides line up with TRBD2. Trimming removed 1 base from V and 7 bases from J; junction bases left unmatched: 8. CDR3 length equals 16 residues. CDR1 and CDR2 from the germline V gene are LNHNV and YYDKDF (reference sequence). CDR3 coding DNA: TGTGCCACCAGCAGAGGCGGGAGGGGCGTTTTTAATGAGCAGTTCTTC. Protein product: CATSRGGRGVFNEQFF. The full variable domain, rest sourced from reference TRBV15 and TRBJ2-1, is DAMVIQNPRYQVTQFGKPVTLSCSQTLNHNVMYWYQQKSSQAPKLLFHYYDKDFNNEADTPDNFQSRRPNTSFCFLDIRSPGLGDTAMYLCATSRGGRGVFNEQFFGPGTRLTVL.

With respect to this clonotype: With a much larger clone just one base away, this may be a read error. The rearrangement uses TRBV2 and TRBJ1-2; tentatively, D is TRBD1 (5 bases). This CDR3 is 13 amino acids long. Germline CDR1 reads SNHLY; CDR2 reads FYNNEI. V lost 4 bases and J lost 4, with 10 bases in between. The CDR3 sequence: CASSARGGYGYTF. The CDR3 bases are TGTGCCAGCAGTGCAAGGGGCGGCTATGGCTACACCTTC.

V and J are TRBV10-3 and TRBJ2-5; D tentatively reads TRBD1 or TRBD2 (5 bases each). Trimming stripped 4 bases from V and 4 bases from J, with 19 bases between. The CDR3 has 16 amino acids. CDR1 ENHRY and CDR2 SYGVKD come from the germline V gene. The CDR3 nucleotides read TGTGCCATCAGTGTAGTGGGGGAGTTAACCGGAGAGACCCAGTACTTC. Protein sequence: CAISVVGELTGETQYF.

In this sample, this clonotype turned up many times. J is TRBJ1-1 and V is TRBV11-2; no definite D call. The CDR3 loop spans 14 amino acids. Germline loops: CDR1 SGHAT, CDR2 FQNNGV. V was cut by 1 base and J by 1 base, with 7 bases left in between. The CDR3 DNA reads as TGTGCCAGCAGCTTAGGATTCGAGAACACTGAAGCTTTCTTT. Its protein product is CASSLGFENTEAFF.

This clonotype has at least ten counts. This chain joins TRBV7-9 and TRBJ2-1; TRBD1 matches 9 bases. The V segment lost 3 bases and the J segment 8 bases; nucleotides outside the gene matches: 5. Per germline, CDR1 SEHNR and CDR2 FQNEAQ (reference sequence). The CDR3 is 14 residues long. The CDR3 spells CASSLGQGSHEQFF. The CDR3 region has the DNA TGTGCCAGCAGCTTGGGACAGGGATCCCATGAGCAGTTCTTC.

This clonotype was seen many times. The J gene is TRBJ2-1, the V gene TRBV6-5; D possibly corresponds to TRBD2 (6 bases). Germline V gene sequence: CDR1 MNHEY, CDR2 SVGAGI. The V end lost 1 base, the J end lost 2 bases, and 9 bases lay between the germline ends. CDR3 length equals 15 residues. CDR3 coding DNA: TGTGCCAGCAGTTACTTGGGAGGAACCTACAATGAGCAGTTCTTC. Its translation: CASSYLGGTYNEQFF.

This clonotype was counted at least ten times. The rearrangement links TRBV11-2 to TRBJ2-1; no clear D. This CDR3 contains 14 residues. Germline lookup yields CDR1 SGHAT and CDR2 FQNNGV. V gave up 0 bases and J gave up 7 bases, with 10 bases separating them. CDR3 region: CASSLETPANEQFF. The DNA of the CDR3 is TGTGCCAGCAGCTTAGAAACCCCCGCTAATGAGCAGTTCTTC.

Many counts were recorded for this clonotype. As DNA, the CDR3 is TGTGCCTGGAGATACTCCTACAATGAGCAGTTCTTC. Translation gives CAWRYSYNEQFF. The genes are TRBV30 and TRBJ2-1; D uncertain. The V gene's germline CDR1 is GTSNPN and CDR2 SVGIG (reference sequence). V shed 3 bases and J shed 0 bases, with 3 bases lying between them. The CDR3 length is 12 residues.

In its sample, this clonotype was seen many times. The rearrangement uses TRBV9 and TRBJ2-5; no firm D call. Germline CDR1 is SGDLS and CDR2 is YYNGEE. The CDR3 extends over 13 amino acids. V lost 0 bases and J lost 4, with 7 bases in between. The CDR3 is CASSVEAPETQYF. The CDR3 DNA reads TGTGCCAGCAGCGTAGAAGCCCCAGAGACCCAGTACTTC.

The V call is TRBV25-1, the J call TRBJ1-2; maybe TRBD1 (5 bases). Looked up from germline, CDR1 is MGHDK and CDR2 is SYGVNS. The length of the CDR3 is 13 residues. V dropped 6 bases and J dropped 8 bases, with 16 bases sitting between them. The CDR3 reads CASRTGAKPGYTF. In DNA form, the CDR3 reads TGTGCCAGCAGGACTGGGGCGAAGCCCGGCTACACCTTC.

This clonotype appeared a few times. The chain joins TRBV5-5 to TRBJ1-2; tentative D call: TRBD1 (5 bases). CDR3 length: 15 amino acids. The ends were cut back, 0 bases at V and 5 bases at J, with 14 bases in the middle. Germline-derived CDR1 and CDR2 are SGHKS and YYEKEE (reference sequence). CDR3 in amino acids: CASSLAVGKGYGYTF. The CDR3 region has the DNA TGTGCCAGCAGCTTGGCCGTAGGGAAGGGGTATGGCTACACCTTC.

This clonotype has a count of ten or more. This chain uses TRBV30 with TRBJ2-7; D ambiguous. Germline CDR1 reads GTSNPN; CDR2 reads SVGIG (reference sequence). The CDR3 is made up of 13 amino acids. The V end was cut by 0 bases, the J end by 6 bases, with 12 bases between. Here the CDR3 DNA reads TGTGCCTGGAGTGTATCGCAGTGGAGCGAGCAGTACTTC. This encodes CAWSVSQWSEQYF.

CDR3 bases: TGCGCCAGCAGCCAAGAACCCCCGTTGACTAGCGGGAGCTCCTACGAGCAGTACTTC. Translating it yields CASSQEPPLTSGSSYEQYF. V usage is TRBV4-1 and J usage is TRBJ2-7, with 12 nucleotides matching TRBD2. V shed 0 bases, J shed 0 bases, and the junction held 9 bases outside the gene matches. CDR1 is MGHRA, CDR2 YSYEKL, per germline. This CDR3 contains 19 residues.

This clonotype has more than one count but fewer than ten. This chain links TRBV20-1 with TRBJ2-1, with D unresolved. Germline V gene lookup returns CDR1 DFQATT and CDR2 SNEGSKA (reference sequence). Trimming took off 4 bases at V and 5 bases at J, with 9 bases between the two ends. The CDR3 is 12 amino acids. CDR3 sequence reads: CSATDNNNEQFF. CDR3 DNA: TGCAGTGCTACCGACAACAACAATGAGCAGTTCTTC.

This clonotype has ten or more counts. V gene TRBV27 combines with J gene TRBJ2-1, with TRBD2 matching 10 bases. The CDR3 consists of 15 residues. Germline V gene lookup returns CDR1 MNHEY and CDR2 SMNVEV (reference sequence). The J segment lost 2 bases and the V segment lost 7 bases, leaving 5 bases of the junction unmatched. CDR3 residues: CASNPGTSAYNEQFF. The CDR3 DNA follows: TGTGCCAGCAATCCCGGGACTAGCGCCTACAATGAGCAGTTCTTC.

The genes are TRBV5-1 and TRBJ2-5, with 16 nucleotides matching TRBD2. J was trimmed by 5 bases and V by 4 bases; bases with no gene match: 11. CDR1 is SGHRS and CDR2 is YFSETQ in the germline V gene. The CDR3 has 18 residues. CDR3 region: CASSKGTSGRATEETQYF. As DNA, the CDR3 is TGCGCCAGCAGCAAAGGGACTAGCGGGAGGGCCACGGAGGAGACCCAGTACTTC.

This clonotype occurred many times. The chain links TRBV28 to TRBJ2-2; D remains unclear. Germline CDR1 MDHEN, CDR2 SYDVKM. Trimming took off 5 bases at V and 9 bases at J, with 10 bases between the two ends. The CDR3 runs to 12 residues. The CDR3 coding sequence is TGTGCCAGCAGTCCCTCGGCGAGGGAGCTGTTTTTT. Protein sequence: CASSPSARELFF. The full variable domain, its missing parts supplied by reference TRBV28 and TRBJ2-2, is DVKVTQSSRYLVKRTGEKVFLECVQDMDHENMFWYRQDPGLGLRLIYFSYDVKMKEKGDIPEGYSVSREKKERFSLILESASTNQTSMYLCASSPSARELFFGEGSRLTVL.